This record concerns one T cell receptor (beta chain) sequence. Its antigen remains unidentified. The data were taken from a study of CD8+CD57+ T cells in acquired aplastic anemia. The overall study: Sorted CD4+ and CD8+ cell DNA averaged around 3.3 ug.

CDR3 and TCR beta VDJ profiling relied on a genomic DNA template. TCRdb reprocessed the reads with MiXCR, giving one entry per CDR3 protein. The repertoire includes some 240,000 distinct CDR3 sequences, approximately 35% of them detected once, and roughly 1.1% sits in the top ten. Per germline, CDR1 ENHRY and CDR2 SYGVKD. V was clipped by 4 bases and J by 2 bases, with 20 bases between them. The CDR3 extends over 17 amino acids. The study, taken as a whole, reports: Controls did not differ significantly from patients in CD8+ Simpson's diversity.

V is TRBV10-3 and J is TRBJ1-1; D may be TRBD1 (5 bases). The source material was sorted CD4+, CD8+, or CD8+CD57+ T cells (not recorded which) from PBMCs. This clonotype originated in a human donor in good health, serving as a control. CDR3 sequence: CAISGTLGDSGNTEAFF. CDR3 nucleotides: TGTGCCATCAGTGGGACACTTGGGGACTCTGGAAACACTGAAGCTTTCTTT.